Shown below are 9 T cell receptor beta chains from a single sample sequenced in a study of T cells in Graves' hyperthyroidism and ophthalmopathy. RNA transcripts were the template for amplifying TCR beta CDR3 regions. The primer set for the first-round RT-PCR of the TCR CDR3 was HTBI. MiXCR, applied by TCRdb to the multiplex PCR reads, yields one record per CDR3 protein. Of under 650,000 distinct CDR3 sequences listed, around 15% are singletons. Sequencing was carried out using blood. The receptors were gathered from a woman under 40 with Graves' hyperthyroidism.

This clonotype was seen a handful of times. This CDR3 reads CASSQKRGLQETQYF. The DNA for the CDR3 is TGTGCCAGCAGCCAGAAGCGGGGGCTCCAAGAGACCCAGTACTTC. V gene TRBV5-8 combines with J gene TRBJ2-5; TRBD2 matches 8 bases. With V trimmed by 4 bases and J by 1 base, 6 bases remained unmatched. Germline-derived CDR1 and CDR2 are SGHTS and YDEGEE. The CDR3 extends over 15 amino acids.

At least ten counts were recorded for this clonotype. V and J are TRBV11-2 and TRBJ2-4; a weak D match, TRBD2 (6 bases). Per germline, CDR1 SGHAT and CDR2 FQNNGV. The ends were cut back, 3 bases at V and 8 bases at J, with 11 bases in the middle. The CDR3 runs to 13 residues. The CDR3 sequence is CASSFGREDIQYF. The DNA of the CDR3 is TGTGCCAGCAGCTTTGGCAGGGAGGACATTCAGTACTTC.

The V call is TRBV3-1, the J call TRBJ2-1; 9 bases match TRBD2. Germline CDR1 LGHDT, CDR2 YNNKEL (reference sequence). The CDR3 spans 17 residues. V dropped 0 bases and J dropped 10; count of bases not matched to a gene: 13. The chain's CDR3 is CASSQDFGGRAAGEQFF. The CDR3, as DNA: TGTGCCAGCAGCCAAGATTTTGGCGGGAGGGCCGCTGGGGAGCAGTTCTTC.

This clonotype was picked up many times. The chain recombines TRBV30 with TRBJ1-2, with D hard to call. This CDR3 is built from 14 residues. Trimming stripped 3 bases from V and 6 bases from J, with 17 bases between. CDR1 is GTSNPN and CDR2 is SVGIG in the germline V gene (reference sequence). CDR3 loop: CAWRRIPGSDGYTF. The CDR3 DNA reads TGTGCCTGGAGGCGGATTCCGGGAAGCGATGGCTACACCTTC.

This clonotype was recorded at least ten times. The rearrangement uses TRBV28 and TRBJ1-5; 7 bases agree with TRBD1. J lost 7 bases, V lost 5 bases, and 8 bases had no gene match. Germline V CDR1 and CDR2: MDHEN, SYDVKM. The CDR3 runs to 14 residues. CDR3 nucleotide sequence: TGTGCCAGCAGTCCGGATGACAGGGCACAGCCCCAGCATTTT. Its protein is CASSPDDRAQPQHF.

This clonotype was found many times. The rearrangement uses TRBV3-1 and TRBJ2-5; D not certain. Germline values: CDR1 LGHDT, CDR2 YNNKEL (reference sequence). Trimming cost V 5 bases and J 1 base, with 11 bases left between them. This CDR3 is built from 14 residues. The CDR3 region is CASSTRRIQETQYF. CDR3 coding DNA: TGTGCCAGCAGCACCCGACGGATCCAAGAGACCCAGTACTTC.

Of note for this clonotype: Since a much larger clone is just one base distant, this may be a read error. The V gene is TRBV29-1, the J gene TRBJ2-5; D is undetermined. Germline loops: CDR1 SQVTM, CDR2 ANQGSEA. CDR3 length equals 12 residues. The CDR3 protein is CSAQGLQEAQYF. The CDR3 DNA is TGCAGCGCTCAAGGGCTACAAGAGGCCCAGTACTTC.

This clonotype was detected many times. J is TRBJ2-7 and V is TRBV2; the match to TRBD1 covers 7 bases. The CDR3 extends over 12 amino acids. V shed 10 bases, J shed 1 base, and the junction held 4 bases outside the gene matches. Germline CDR1 SNHLY, CDR2 FYNNEI. This CDR3 is CATRDRSYEQYF. CDR3 in DNA: TGTGCCACCAGGGACAGATCCTACGAGCAGTACTTC. Complete variable domain (other parts from reference TRBV2 and TRBJ2-7): EPEVTQTPSHQVTQMGQEVILRCVPISNHLYFYWYRQILGQKVEFLVSFYNNEISEKSEIFDDQFSVERPDGSNFTLKIRSTKLEDSAMYFCATRDRSYEQYFGPGTRLTVT.

The chain uses TRBV5-1 and TRBJ2-3; TRBD2 matches 7 bases. The CDR3 has 17 amino acids. Germline CDR1 SGHRS, CDR2 YFSETQ. V shed 4 bases, J shed 5 bases, and the junction held 16 bases outside the gene matches. The CDR3 bases are TGCGCCAGCAGCGTGGTAATTATGGCGGGAGCGGTAGATACGCAGTATTTT. This translates into CASSVVIMAGAVDTQYF.